These T cell receptor beta chains were read from a single sample in a study of T cell responses to AZD1222 COVID-19 vaccine. Sequencing used immunoSEQ multiplex PCR; TCRdb keeps in-frame clones, though not all of them. The profile shows around 140,000 clones, 70% to 90% of them singletons. This sample comprised peripheral blood, obtained on day 0 of AZD1222 vaccination. These receptors were collected from an adult in good health. CDR3s include the opening cysteine and the closing phenylalanine or tryptophan. A D gene is named only where the DNA matches it firmly. Size is omitted from some rows. Given values are once, few, many or a class for expanded clones.

abundance: -
j_gene: TRBJ2-2
v_gene: TRBV4-2
d_gene: -
CDR3nt: TGTGCCAGCAGCCAAGGATGGCAATCCGGGGAGCTGTTTTTT
CDR3aa: CASSQGWQSGELFF

abundance: once
j_gene: TRBJ2-2
v_gene: TRBV24-1
d_gene: -
CDR3nt: TGTGCCACCAGTGACACCAGACTAAACACCGGGGAGCTGTTTTTT
CDR3aa: CATSDTRLNTGELFF

abundance: -
j_gene: TRBJ2-2
v_gene: TRBV4-1
d_gene: TRBD2
CDR3nt: TGCGCCAGCAGCCTATTCGGGCTAGCGGGAGACACCGGGGAGCTGTTTTTT
CDR3aa: CASSLFGLAGDTGELFF

abundance: -
j_gene: TRBJ1-2
v_gene: TRBV15
d_gene: -
CDR3nt: TGTGCCACCAGCAGAGATGTGGCCAGCTCCTATGGCTACACCTTC
CDR3aa: CATSRDVASSYGYTF

abundance: few
j_gene: TRBJ1-5
v_gene: TRBV21-1
d_gene: -
CDR3nt: TGTGCCAGCAGCAAAGAACATCAGGGACAGGGGATCAATCAGCCCCAGCATTTT
CDR3aa: CASSKEHQGQGINQPQHF

abundance: -
j_gene: TRBJ2-2
v_gene: TRBV19
d_gene: -
CDR3nt: TGTGCCAGTAGTCCTCGAGGTCAGGGGAACACCGGGGAGCTGTTTTTT
CDR3aa: CASSPRGQGNTGELFF

abundance: -
j_gene: TRBJ1-5
v_gene: TRBV5-5
d_gene: -
CDR3nt: TGTGCCAGCAGCTTGTCTTACACTAGCAATCAGCCCCAGCATTTT
CDR3aa: CASSLSYTSNQPQHF

abundance: -
j_gene: TRBJ2-1
v_gene: TRBV15
d_gene: TRBD2
CDR3nt: TGTGCCACCAGCGCCCAGCGGGGGGGCAATGAGCAGTTCTTC
CDR3aa: CATSAQRGGNEQFF

abundance: -
j_gene: TRBJ1-2
v_gene: TRBV2
d_gene: -
CDR3nt: TGTGCCAGCGGAAGTGAAGGTCGTGGCTACACCTTC
CDR3aa: CASGSEGRGYTF

abundance: -
j_gene: TRBJ2-1
v_gene: TRBV9
d_gene: TRBD1
CDR3nt: TGTGCCAGCAGCGTTCAGGGACAGGGTATAAGTGAGCAGTTCTTC
CDR3aa: CASSVQGQGISEQFF

abundance: -
j_gene: TRBJ2-7
v_gene: TRBV27
d_gene: -
CDR3nt: TGTGCCAGCACCAAACTAGGGGGGTCCTACGAGCAGTACTTC
CDR3aa: CASTKLGGSYEQYF

abundance: few
j_gene: TRBJ1-1
v_gene: TRBV2
d_gene: -
CDR3nt: TGTGCCAGCTGCAGACAGGTTGATACTGAAGCTTTCTTT
CDR3aa: CASCRQVDTEAFF

abundance: -
j_gene: TRBJ1-1
v_gene: TRBV10-1
d_gene: -
CDR3nt: TGCGCCAGCAGTGAAGTCCCCACGGGGAACACTGAAGCTTTCTTT
CDR3aa: CASSEVPTGNTEAFF

abundance: -
j_gene: TRBJ2-4
v_gene: TRBV3-1/TRBV3-2
d_gene: TRBD1
CDR3nt: TGTGCCAGCAGTTCCAACAGGGGCAACATTCAGTACTTC
CDR3aa: CASSSNRGNIQYF

abundance: -
j_gene: TRBJ1-6
v_gene: TRBV2
d_gene: -
CDR3nt: TGTGCCAGCAGTGACCGGGCCCCGGTTTTTGCCCTCCACTTT
CDR3aa: CASSDRAPVFALHF

abundance: -
j_gene: TRBJ1-6
v_gene: TRBV27
d_gene: -
CDR3nt: TGTGCCAGCAGAGGGGACGGCGCTTATTCACCCCTCCACTTT
CDR3aa: CASRGDGAYSPLHF

abundance: -
j_gene: TRBJ1-5
v_gene: TRBV5-1
d_gene: -
CDR3nt: TGCGCCACCCCGGTGGGGGCCCAGCATTTT
CDR3aa: CATPVGAQHF

abundance: -
j_gene: TRBJ2-1
v_gene: TRBV11-3
d_gene: -
CDR3nt: TGTGCCAGCAGCTTAGGATCTCTCGCACATGAGCAGTTCTTC
CDR3aa: CASSLGSLAHEQFF

abundance: -
j_gene: TRBJ2-7
v_gene: TRBV3-1/TRBV3-2
d_gene: -
CDR3nt: TGTGCCAGCAGCCCGAACAACTACGAGCAGTACTTC
CDR3aa: CASSPNNYEQYF

abundance: -
j_gene: TRBJ1-5
v_gene: TRBV10-3
d_gene: TRBD1
CDR3nt: TGTGCCATCAGCGCGAACAGACAGGGAGAACACAATCAGCCCCAGCATTTT
CDR3aa: CAISANRQGEHNQPQHF

abundance: -
j_gene: TRBJ2-4
v_gene: TRBV29-1
d_gene: -
CDR3nt: TGCAGCGCATTTATTTCTGGGGGAAACATTCAGTACTTC
CDR3aa: CSAFISGGNIQYF

abundance: -
j_gene: TRBJ2-2
v_gene: TRBV7-9
d_gene: -
CDR3nt: TGTGCCAGCAGCATCGGACGAACGAACACCGGGGAGCTGTTTTTT
CDR3aa: CASSIGRTNTGELFF

abundance: few
j_gene: TRBJ1-2
v_gene: TRBV7-9
d_gene: -
CDR3nt: TGTGCCAGCAGCTTAGTATTGACGGCCTATGGCTACACCTTC
CDR3aa: CASSLVLTAYGYTF

abundance: -
j_gene: TRBJ1-2
v_gene: TRBV6-1
d_gene: -
CDR3nt: TGTGCCAGCAGTGAGGCTTACTATGGCTACACCTTC
CDR3aa: CASSEAYYGYTF

abundance: few
j_gene: TRBJ2-7
v_gene: TRBV6-1
d_gene: TRBD2
CDR3nt: TGTGCCAGCAGTGAGTCGAGCGGGGGGGCCTTCGAGCAGTACTTC
CDR3aa: CASSESSGGAFEQYF

abundance: -
j_gene: TRBJ1-1
v_gene: TRBV9
d_gene: -
CDR3nt: TGTGCCCCAGCCCCAGATCACACTGAAGCTTTCTTT
CDR3aa: CAPAPDHTEAFF

abundance: few
j_gene: TRBJ2-7
v_gene: TRBV29-1
d_gene: -
CDR3nt: TGCAGCGTTGAACCGGAAGTGGGCTACGAGCAGTACTTC
CDR3aa: CSVEPEVGYEQYF

abundance: -
j_gene: TRBJ2-3
v_gene: TRBV12-3/TRBV12-4
d_gene: -
CDR3nt: TGTGCCAGCAGTTTTGCAGATACGCAGTATTTT
CDR3aa: CASSFADTQYF

abundance: -
j_gene: TRBJ2-5
v_gene: TRBV3-1/TRBV3-2
d_gene: -
CDR3nt: TGTGCCAGCAGCCTACTGAACAGGGGAGGAGAGACCCAGTACTTC
CDR3aa: CASSLLNRGGETQYF

abundance: -
j_gene: TRBJ1-3
v_gene: TRBV5-1
d_gene: -
CDR3nt: TGCGCCAGCAGCTTGGACGCAGCTAGTGGAAACACCATATATTTT
CDR3aa: CASSLDAASGNTIYF

abundance: -
j_gene: TRBJ1-2
v_gene: TRBV10-1
d_gene: -
CDR3nt: TGCGCCAGCAGTGAGTCGCCGGGGGGAGGCTACACCTTC
CDR3aa: CASSESPGGGYTF

abundance: few
j_gene: TRBJ1-1
v_gene: TRBV6-1
d_gene: TRBD1
CDR3nt: TGTGCCAGCAGTGAAGGCCGGGACAGGGGAGCTGAAGCTTTCTTT
CDR3aa: CASSEGRDRGAEAFF

abundance: once
j_gene: TRBJ1-4
v_gene: TRBV6-6
d_gene: -
CDR3nt: TGTGCCAGCAGTCCCCGACACCTATGGCCGACAGCTAATGAAAAACTGTTTTTT
CDR3aa: CASSPRHLWPTANEKLFF

abundance: -
j_gene: TRBJ1-1
v_gene: TRBV9
d_gene: -
CDR3nt: TGTGCCAGCAGCGTAACCCCTATGAACACTGAAGCTTTCTTT
CDR3aa: CASSVTPMNTEAFF

abundance: once
j_gene: TRBJ2-1
v_gene: TRBV6-4
d_gene: TRBD2
CDR3nt: TGTGCCACCGAGGAGGGGCGGGAGGTGAGGCGGGAGCAGTTCTTC
CDR3aa: CATEEGREVRREQFF

abundance: once
j_gene: TRBJ2-1
v_gene: TRBV7-2
d_gene: -
CDR3nt: TGTGCCAGCACCCCCGCGAGGGAGATGCACGCCTACAATGAGCAGTTCTTC
CDR3aa: CASTPAREMHAYNEQFF

abundance: -
j_gene: TRBJ1-1
v_gene: TRBV7-2
d_gene: -
CDR3nt: TGTGCCAGCAGCTTAGGGGATTTTGGAGCTTTCTTT
CDR3aa: CASSLGDFGAFF